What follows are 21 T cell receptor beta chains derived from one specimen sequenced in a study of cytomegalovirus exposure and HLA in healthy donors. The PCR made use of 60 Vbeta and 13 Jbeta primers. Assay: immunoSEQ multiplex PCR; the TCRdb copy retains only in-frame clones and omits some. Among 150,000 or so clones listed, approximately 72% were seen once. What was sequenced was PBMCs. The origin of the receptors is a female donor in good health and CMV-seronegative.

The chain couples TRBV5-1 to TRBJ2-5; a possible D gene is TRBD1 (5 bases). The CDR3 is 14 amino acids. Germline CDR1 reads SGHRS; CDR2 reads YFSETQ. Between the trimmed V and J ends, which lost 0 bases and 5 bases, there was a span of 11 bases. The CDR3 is CASSLDGRAETQYF. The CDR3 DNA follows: TGCGCCAGCAGCTTGGATGGCAGGGCGGAGACCCAGTACTTC.

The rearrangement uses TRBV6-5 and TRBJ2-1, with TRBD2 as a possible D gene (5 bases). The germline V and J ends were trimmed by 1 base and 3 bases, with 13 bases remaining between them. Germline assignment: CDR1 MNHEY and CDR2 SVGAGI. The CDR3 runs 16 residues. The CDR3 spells CASSYLATGSYNEQFF. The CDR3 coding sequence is TGTGCCAGCAGTTACTTAGCGACGGGCAGCTACAATGAGCAGTTCTTC.

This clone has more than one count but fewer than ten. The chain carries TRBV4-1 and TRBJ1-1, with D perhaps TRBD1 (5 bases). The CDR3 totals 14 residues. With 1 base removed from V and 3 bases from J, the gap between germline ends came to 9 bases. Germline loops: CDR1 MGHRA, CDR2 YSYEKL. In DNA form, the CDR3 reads TGCGCCAGCAGCCAAGGGGGGGGGTACACTGAAGCTTTCTTT. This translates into CASSQGGGYTEAFF.

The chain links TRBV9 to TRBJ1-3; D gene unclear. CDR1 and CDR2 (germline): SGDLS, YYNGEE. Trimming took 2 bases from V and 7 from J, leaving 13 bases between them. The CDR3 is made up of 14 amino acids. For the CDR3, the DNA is TGTGCCAGCAGCGTCCCCCAGCCCGGGAACACCATATATTTT. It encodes CASSVPQPGNTIYF. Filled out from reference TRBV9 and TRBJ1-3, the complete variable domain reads DSGVTQTPKHLITATGQRVTLRCSPRSGDLSVYWYQQSLDQGLQFLIQYYNGEERAKGNILERFSAQQFPDLHSELNLSSLELGDSALYFCASSVPQPGNTIYFGEGSWLTVV.

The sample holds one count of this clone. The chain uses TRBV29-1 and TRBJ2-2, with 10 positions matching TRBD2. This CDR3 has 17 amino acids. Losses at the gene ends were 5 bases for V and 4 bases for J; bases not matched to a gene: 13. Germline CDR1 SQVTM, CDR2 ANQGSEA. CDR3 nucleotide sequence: TGCAGCGTTCAAGTCCTTAGCGGGAGGCCGTTCACCGGGGAGCTGTTTTTT. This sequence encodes CSVQVLSGRPFTGELFF.

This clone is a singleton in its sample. Here the CDR3 reads CASSPVQGEAGELFF. DNA of the CDR3: TGTGCCAGCAGCCCCGTCCAGGGGGAAGCCGGGGAGCTGTTTTTT. The chain recombines TRBV6-6 with TRBJ2-2, with 7 bases matching TRBD1. The V and J ends lost 6 bases and 6 bases, in that order; junction bases with no gene match: 10. Germline V lookup: CDR1 MNHNY, CDR2 SVGAGI (reference sequence). The CDR3 consists of 15 residues.

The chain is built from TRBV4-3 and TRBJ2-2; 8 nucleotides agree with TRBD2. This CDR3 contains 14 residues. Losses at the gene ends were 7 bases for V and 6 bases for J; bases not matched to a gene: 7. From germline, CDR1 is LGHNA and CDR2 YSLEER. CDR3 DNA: TGCGCCAGCAACGGGGGGGAGCTGTCCGGGGAGCTGTTTTTT. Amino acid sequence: CASNGGELSGELFF.

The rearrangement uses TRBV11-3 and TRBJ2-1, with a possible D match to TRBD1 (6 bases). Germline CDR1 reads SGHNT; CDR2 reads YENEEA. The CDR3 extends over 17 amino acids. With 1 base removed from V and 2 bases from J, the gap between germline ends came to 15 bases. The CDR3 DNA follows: TGTGCCAGCAGCTTAGGCCGTTTAGGGGGAGCCTACAATGAGCAGTTCTTC. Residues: CASSLGRLGGAYNEQFF.

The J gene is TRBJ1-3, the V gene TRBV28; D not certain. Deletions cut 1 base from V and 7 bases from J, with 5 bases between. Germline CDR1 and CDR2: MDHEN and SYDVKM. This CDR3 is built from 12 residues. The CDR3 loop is CASSLSTNTIYF. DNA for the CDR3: TGTGCCAGCAGTTTATCTACGAACACCATATATTTT.

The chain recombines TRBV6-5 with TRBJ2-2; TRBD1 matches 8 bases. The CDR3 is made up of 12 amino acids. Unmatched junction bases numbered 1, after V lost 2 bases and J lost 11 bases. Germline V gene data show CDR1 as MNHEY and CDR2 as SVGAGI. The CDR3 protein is CASSYGQGELFF. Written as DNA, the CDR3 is TGTGCCAGCAGTTACGGACAGGGCGAGCTGTTTTTT.

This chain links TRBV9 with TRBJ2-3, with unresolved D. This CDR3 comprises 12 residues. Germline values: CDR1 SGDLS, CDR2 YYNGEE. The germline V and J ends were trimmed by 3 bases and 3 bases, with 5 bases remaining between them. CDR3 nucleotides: TGTGCCAGCAGCGCCCGTACAGATACGCAGTATTTT. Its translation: CASSARTDTQYF. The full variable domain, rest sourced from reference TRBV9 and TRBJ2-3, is DSGVTQTPKHLITATGQRVTLRCSPRSGDLSVYWYQQSLDQGLQFLIQYYNGEERAKGNILERFSAQQFPDLHSELNLSSLELGDSALYFCASSARTDTQYFGPGTRLTVL.

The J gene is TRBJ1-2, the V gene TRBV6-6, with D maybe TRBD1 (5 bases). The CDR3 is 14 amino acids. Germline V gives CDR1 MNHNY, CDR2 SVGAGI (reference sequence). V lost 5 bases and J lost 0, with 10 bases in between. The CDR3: CASSRQTANYGYTF. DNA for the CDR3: TGTGCCAGCAGTCGACAGACGGCTAACTATGGCTACACCTTC.

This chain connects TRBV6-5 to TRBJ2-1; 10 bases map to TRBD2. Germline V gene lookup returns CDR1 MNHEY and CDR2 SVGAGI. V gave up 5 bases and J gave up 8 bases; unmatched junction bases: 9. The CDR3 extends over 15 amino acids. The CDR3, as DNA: TGTGCCAGCAGTAACCTAGCGGGAGCGGGCGATGAGCAGTTCTTC. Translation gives CASSNLAGAGDEQFF.

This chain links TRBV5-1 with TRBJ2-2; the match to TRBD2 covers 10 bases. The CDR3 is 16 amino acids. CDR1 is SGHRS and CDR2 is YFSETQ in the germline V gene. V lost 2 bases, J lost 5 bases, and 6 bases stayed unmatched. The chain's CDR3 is CASSFLAGVSTGELFF. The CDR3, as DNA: TGCGCCAGCAGCTTCCTAGCGGGAGTTAGTACCGGGGAGCTGTTTTTT.

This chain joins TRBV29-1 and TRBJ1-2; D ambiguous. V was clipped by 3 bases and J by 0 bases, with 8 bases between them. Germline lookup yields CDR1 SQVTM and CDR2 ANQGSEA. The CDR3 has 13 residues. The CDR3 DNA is TGCAGCGTTGAGGCCCCAGCTAACTATGGCTACACCTTC. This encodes CSVEAPANYGYTF.

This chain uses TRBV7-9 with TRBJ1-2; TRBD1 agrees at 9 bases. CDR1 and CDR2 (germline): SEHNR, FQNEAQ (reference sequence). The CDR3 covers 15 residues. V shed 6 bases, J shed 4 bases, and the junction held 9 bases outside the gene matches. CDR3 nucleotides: TGTGCCAGCAGAAAACAGGGGGCGGCGGGCTATGGCTACACCTTC. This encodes CASRKQGAAGYGYTF.

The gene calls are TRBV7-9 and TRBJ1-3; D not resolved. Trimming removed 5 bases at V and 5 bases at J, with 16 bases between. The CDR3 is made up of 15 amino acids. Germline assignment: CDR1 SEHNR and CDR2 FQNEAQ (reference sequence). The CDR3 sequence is CASSLLGGVRNTIYF. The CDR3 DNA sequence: TGTGCCAGCAGCCTATTAGGCGGGGTGAGAAACACCATATATTTT. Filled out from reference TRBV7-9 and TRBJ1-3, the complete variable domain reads DTGVSQNPRHKITKRGQNVTFRCDPISEHNRLYWYRQTLGQGPEFLTYFQNEAQLEKSRLLSDRFSAERPKGSFSTLEIQRTEQGDSAMYLCASSLLGGVRNTIYFGEGSWLTVV.

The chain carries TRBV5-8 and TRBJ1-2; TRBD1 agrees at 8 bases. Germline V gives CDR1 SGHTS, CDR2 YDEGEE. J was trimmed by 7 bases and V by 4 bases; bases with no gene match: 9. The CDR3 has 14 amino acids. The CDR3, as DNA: TGTGCCAGCAGCCCGGGACAGGCCCTCTTTGGCTACACCTTC. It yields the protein CASSPGQALFGYTF.

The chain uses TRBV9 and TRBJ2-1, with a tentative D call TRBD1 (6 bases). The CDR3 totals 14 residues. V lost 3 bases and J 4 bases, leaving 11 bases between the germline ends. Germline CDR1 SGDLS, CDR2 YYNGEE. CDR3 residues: CASSAGTGYNEQFF. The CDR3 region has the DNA TGTGCCAGCAGCGCGGGAACAGGGTACAATGAGCAGTTCTTC.

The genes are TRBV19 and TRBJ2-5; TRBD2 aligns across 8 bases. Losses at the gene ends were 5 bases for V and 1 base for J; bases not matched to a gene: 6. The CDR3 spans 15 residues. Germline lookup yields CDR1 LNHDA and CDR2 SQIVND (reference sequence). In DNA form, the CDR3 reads TGTGCCAGTAGTCCTAGCGGGCTCAGCCAAGAGACCCAGTACTTC. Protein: CASSPSGLSQETQYF.

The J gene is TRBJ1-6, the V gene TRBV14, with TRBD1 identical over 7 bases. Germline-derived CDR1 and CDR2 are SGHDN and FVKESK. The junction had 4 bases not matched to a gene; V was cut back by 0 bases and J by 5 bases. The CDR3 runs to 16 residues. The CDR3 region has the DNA TGTGCCAGCAGCCAAGACTGGGGACAGAATAATTCACCCCTCCACTTT. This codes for CASSQDWGQNNSPLHF.